A single sample is the source of the 19 T cell receptor beta chains below, sequenced in a study of blood T cells in healthy people across ages. A second PCR of roughly 7 to 11 cycles used a sample-barcoded 5' primer and a J-beta primer mix. Each CDR3 protein is one row after TCRdb ran MiXCR on the 5' RACE reads. Of over 700,000 distinct CDR3 sequences in the sample, approximately 53% were seen once. What was sequenced was blood. The source is a man at least 80 years old in good health.

This clonotype was counted only a few times. The chain is built from TRBV2 and TRBJ2-7, with TRBD1 identical over 7 bases. V gave up 8 bases and J gave up 7 bases; unmatched junction bases: 11. Germline CDR1 reads SNHLY; CDR2 reads FYNNEI. The CDR3 loop spans 13 amino acids. The CDR3 reads CASHNEGAGEQYF. In DNA form, the CDR3 reads TGTGCCAGCCATAACGAGGGGGCGGGTGAGCAGTACTTC.

This clonotype was detected many times. The V and J genes are TRBV10-3 and TRBJ2-5; D uncertain. Germline V CDR1 and CDR2: ENHRY, SYGVKD. The V gene lost 4 bases and the J gene lost 3 bases, with 9 bases spanning the gap. CDR3 length equals 13 residues. In nucleotides, the CDR3 is TGTGCCATCAGTGTAGGGCCCAAAGAGACCCAGTACTTC. Translated: CAISVGPKETQYF.

The V and J genes are TRBV7-2 and TRBJ2-7; maybe TRBD1 (5 bases). The germline gives CDR1 SGHTA, CDR2 FQGNSA. This CDR3 is 14 amino acids long. Between the trimmed V and J ends, which lost 5 bases and 2 bases, there was a span of 13 bases. The chain's CDR3 is CASSARQTPYEQYF. The CDR3 nucleotides are TGTGCCAGCAGCGCCAGACAGACCCCCTACGAGCAGTACTTC.

This chain joins TRBV7-6 and TRBJ2-5, with 7 bases aligning to TRBD2. The DNA end favors TRBJ2-7, so the J call may be wrong. Germline CDR1 and CDR2: SGHVS and FNYEAQ. CDR3 length equals 15 residues. The CDR3 nucleotides are TGTGCCAGCAGCTTAGCGGCGGGAGAGACCGACGAGCAGTACTTC. Residues: CASSLAAGETDEQYF.

V usage is TRBV20-1 and J usage is TRBJ2-5; D possibly corresponds to TRBD1 (5 bases). The length of the CDR3 is 14 residues. Germline assignment: CDR1 DFQATT and CDR2 SNEGSKA (reference sequence). Trimming shortened V by 3 bases and J by 4 bases, and 15 bases separated the two germline ends. CDR3 sequence (DNA): TGCAGTGCTAGTATAGGGGCGATTAGAGAGACCCAGTACTTC. The encoded protein is CSASIGAIRETQYF.

The chain employs TRBV7-3 and TRBJ2-5, with D perhaps matching TRBD1 or TRBD2 (7 bases each). The CDR3 runs 14 residues. Deletions cut 3 bases from V and 11 bases from J, with 19 bases between. The V gene's germline CDR1 is SGHTA and CDR2 FQGTGA. The DNA of the CDR3 is TGTGCCAGCAGCTTGACCCCCAGGGGGAGGGAGCAGTACTTC. Protein product: CASSLTPRGREQYF.

This clonotype was seen a handful of times. CDR3 sequence (DNA): TGCAGTCCCAAGGCAGATCCCTACGAGCAGTACTTC. Residues: CSPKADPYEQYF. J is TRBJ2-7 and V is TRBV20-1; D ambiguous. The CDR3 totals 12 residues. The germline V gene encodes CDR1 DFQATT and CDR2 SNEGSKA (reference sequence). With 8 bases removed from V and 2 bases from J, the gap between germline ends came to 13 bases.

The chain recombines TRBV6-5 with TRBJ2-4; D not resolved. This CDR3 is 14 amino acids long. CDR1 and CDR2 (germline): MNHEY, SVGAGI. V was pared by 6 bases and J by 1 base, with 10 bases between. CDR3 DNA: TGTGCCAGCAGACACACACCTGCCAAAAACATTCAGTACTTC. It specifies CASRHTPAKNIQYF.

This sequence joins TRBV27 and TRBJ1-2; the D gene is possibly TRBD1 (6 bases). Trimming cost V 8 bases and J 1 base, with 17 bases left between them. From germline, CDR1 is MNHEY and CDR2 SMNVEV (reference sequence). The CDR3 is made up of 15 amino acids. The CDR3, as DNA: TGTGCCAGCGCGCCAGGGGCCCTGGATAACTATGGCTACACCTTC. Its protein product is CASAPGALDNYGYTF.

This clonotype was seen more than once but under ten times. The chain recombines TRBV6-2 or TRBV6-3 with TRBJ2-4, with TRBD1 as a possible D gene (6 bases). The CDR3 is made up of 14 amino acids. Germline-derived CDR1 and CDR2 are MNHEY and SVGEGT. Trimming removed 3 bases at V and 12 bases at J, with 18 bases between. CDR3 sequence: CASSYSAGDKHQYF. CDR3 coding DNA: TGTGCCAGCAGTTATAGCGCAGGGGATAAACATCAGTACTTC.

The chain recombines TRBV5-6 with TRBJ2-1, with 8 positions matching TRBD1. V dropped 0 bases and J dropped 3; count of bases not matched to a gene: 5. The CDR3 runs to 16 residues. Germline CDR1 and CDR2: SGHDT and YYEEEE. CDR3 bases: TGTGCCAGCAGCTTGGGCGGGACAGGATACTACAATGAGCAGTTCTTC. Translated, it gives CASSLGGTGYYNEQFF.

The J gene is TRBJ2-7, the V gene TRBV28; D is perhaps TRBD1 (5 bases). The J call may be in error: the DNA end matches TRBJ2-5 better. CDR1 is MDHEN and CDR2 is SYDVKM in the germline V gene. The CDR3 consists of 14 residues. The CDR3 protein is CASSSRANVETQYF. The CDR3 bases are TGTGCCAGCAGTTCCAGGGCTAACGTGGAGACCCAGTACTTC.

This clonotype occurred a few times. The rearrangement uses TRBV20-1 and TRBJ2-1; D uncertain. This CDR3 is built from 16 residues. V dropped 3 bases and J dropped 0 bases, with 15 bases sitting between them. The germline V gene encodes CDR1 DFQATT and CDR2 SNEGSKA (reference sequence). The CDR3 DNA sequence: TGCAGTGCTAGGGGGTCCTCCAGGCCCTCCTACAATGAGCAGTTCTTC. Protein product: CSARGSSRPSYNEQFF.

In its sample, this clonotype was seen a few times. This rearrangement joins TRBV5-1 to TRBJ2-7; D is perhaps TRBD2 (5 bases). CDR3 length: 14 amino acids. Deletions cut 7 bases from V and 5 bases from J, with 19 bases between. Per the germline V gene, CDR1 is SGHRS and CDR2 is YFSETQ. The CDR3 DNA reads as TGCGCCAGCCGGAGGACTGGCGTTCTCGACGAGCAGTACTTC. Translation: CASRRTGVLDEQYF.

The chain links TRBV6-1 to TRBJ2-4; perhaps TRBD2 as D (6 bases). The CDR3 is 15 amino acids. The V end lost 4 bases, the J end lost 7 bases, and 17 bases lay between the germline ends. Germline V CDR1 and CDR2: MNHNS, SASEGT. The CDR3 region is CASSGTAGRRNIQYF. As DNA, the CDR3 is TGTGCCAGCAGTGGGACGGCGGGACGGAGGAACATTCAGTACTTC.

The rearrangement uses TRBV7-9 and TRBJ2-3; the match to TRBD1 covers 10 bases. The V and J ends lost 6 bases and 2 bases, in that order; junction bases with no gene match: 5. Looked up from germline, CDR1 is SEHNR and CDR2 is FQNEAQ (reference sequence). The length of the CDR3 is 15 residues. CDR3 sequence (DNA): TGTGCCAGCAGTCCCGGGACAGGGGACACAGATACGCAGTATTTT. Its translation is CASSPGTGDTDTQYF.

V and J are TRBV18 and TRBJ1-4; D may be TRBD1 (6 bases). V shed 0 bases and J shed 7 bases, with 12 bases lying between them. This CDR3 comprises 15 residues. Germline-derived CDR1 and CDR2 are KGHSH and LQKENI. The CDR3, as DNA: TGTGCCAGCTCACCACCAGGGGGGGACTTTGAAAAACTGTTTTTT. Amino acid sequence: CASSPPGGDFEKLFF.

This clonotype has only a few counts. This chain joins TRBV5-1 and TRBJ2-1; 10 bases line up with TRBD2. Germline assignment: CDR1 SGHRS and CDR2 YFSETQ. Trimming removed 6 bases from V and 6 bases from J; junction bases left unmatched: 15. This CDR3 spans 17 amino acids. CDR3 sequence: CASNGGPSGSLLNEQFF. CDR3 nucleotides: TGCGCCAGCAACGGGGGGCCTAGCGGGAGCCTCCTCAATGAGCAGTTCTTC. Using reference TRBV5-1 and TRBJ2-1 for the parts outside the CDR3, the full variable domain is KAGVTQTPRYLIKTRGQQVTLSCSPISGHRSVSWYQQTPGQGLQFLFEYFSETQRNKGNFPGRFSGRQFSNSRSEMNVSTLELGDSALYLCASNGGPSGSLLNEQFFGPGTRLTVL.

This clonotype was detected a few times. The CDR3 reads CSARDPREGETQYF. Here the CDR3 DNA reads TGCAGTGCTAGAGATCCCCGGGAGGGAGAGACCCAGTACTTC. The rearrangement uses TRBV20-1 and TRBJ2-5; 8 bases align to TRBD2. Germline CDR1 and CDR2: DFQATT and SNEGSKA (reference sequence). CDR3 length: 14 amino acids. J was trimmed by 4 bases and V by 0 bases; bases with no gene match: 4.